The clone carrying this T cell receptor beta chain was counted many times. Its antigen is not known. This entry comes from a study of T-cell memory formation after mild COVID-19. The study's findings and limits: Memory from before infection featured some responding clones, which suggests cross-reactive memory joined. Confirmation was lacking for SARS-CoV-2 specificity of second-wave clones that peaked on day 37.

TCR alpha and TCR beta cDNA libraries carrying sample barcodes and UMIs came from 5'RACE with constant-segment primers. One entry per CDR3 protein, called by TCRdb with MiXCR from the 5' RACE reads. Of over 500,000 distinct CDR3 sequences listed, about 18% are singletons. This TCR came from an adult woman who had mild COVID-19 (a few samples of this study predate the infection). Cell type and time point are not known. Sequenced sample: PBMCs or a T cell subset sorted from them (not recorded which).

CDR3 nucleotide sequence: TGTGCCAGCAGCTTGGGGGGACTAGCGGGAGGGCCAAATGAGCAGTTCTTC. The encoded protein is CASSLGGLAGGPNEQFF. V gene TRBV5-5 combines with J gene TRBJ2-1; 16 bases align to TRBD2. In germline, CDR1 is SGHKS, CDR2 YYEKEE (reference sequence). V gave up 0 bases and J gave up 7 bases; unmatched junction bases: 4. This CDR3 is 17 amino acids long.